One sample yielded the 32 T cell receptor beta chains listed below, sequenced in a study of monozygotic twins with inflammatory bowel disease. TCRdb reprocessed the 5' RACE reads, with one entry per CDR3 protein and no DNA. The sample's table shows 310,000 or so distinct CDR3 sequences. Specimen: blood. The receptor set was obtained from a human donor with ulcerative colitis or Crohn's disease, or a healthy co-twin of an affected twin (not recorded which).

This sequence joins TRBV3-1 and TRBJ2-5; TCRdb selects TRBD2, and the lack of DNA leaves this call unchecked. The CDR3 is 16 amino acids. In germline, CDR1 is LGHDT, CDR2 YNNKEL (reference sequence). The CDR3 loop is CASSQDPGLAGSAQYF.

This rearrangement joins TRBV10-3 to TRBJ2-2; there is no DNA to check the TCRdb D call of TRBD2. This CDR3 has 17 residues. The germline V gene has CDR1 ENHRY and CDR2 SYGVKD. CDR3 sequence: CAISSTTSGSNTGELFF.

The chain joins TRBV5-1 to TRBJ2-1. The CDR3 is 13 amino acids. The germline CDR1 and CDR2 sequences are SGHRS and YFSETQ. The CDR3 spells CASSLAMSNEQFF.

V and J are TRBV28 and TRBJ1-2. Looked up from germline, CDR1 is MDHEN and CDR2 is SYDVKM. The CDR3 contains 17 residues. The CDR3 spells CASSPVGAASSFYGYTF.

The chain employs TRBV10-3 and TRBJ2-6. The CDR3 loop spans 17 amino acids. Germline V gene data show CDR1 as ENHRY and CDR2 as SYGVKD. CDR3 residues: CAISVGPQGTGANVLTF.

The V and J genes are TRBV12-5 and TRBJ2-3; no DNA is available, so the TRBD2 call from TCRdb remains unchecked. The V gene's germline CDR1 is LGHNT and CDR2 FRNRAP. CDR3 length equals 15 residues. Here the CDR3 reads CASGLEAGRTDTQYF.

The V and J genes are TRBV12-3 or TRBV12-4 and TRBJ1-5; TCRdb reports TRBD1, a call that lacks DNA to check it against. This CDR3 has 15 residues. CDR3 residues: CASSLGQGRHQPQHF.

J is TRBJ2-5 and V is TRBV15; the D call from TCRdb, TRBD1, cannot be confirmed without DNA. CDR1 is LNHNV and CDR2 is YYDKDF in the germline V gene (reference sequence). The CDR3 is 18 residues long. CDR3 sequence: CATGTTGQGDLDAETQYF.

The chain recombines TRBV18 with TRBJ2-3. CDR1 is KGHSH and CDR2 is LQKENI in the germline V gene. The CDR3 has 13 amino acids. CDR3 sequence: CASSPQQPDTQYF.

The rearrangement uses TRBV11-2 and TRBJ1-1; TCRdb returns TRBD1, unconfirmable since there is no DNA. In germline, CDR1 is SGHAT, CDR2 FQNNGV. The CDR3 consists of 15 residues. This CDR3 is CASTPLSGRHTEAFF. Variable domain in full (rest from reference TRBV11-2 and TRBJ1-1): EAGVAQSPRYKIIEKRQSVAFWCNPISGHATLYWYQQILGQGPKLLIQFQNNGVVDDSQLPKDRFSAERLKGVDSTLKIQPAKLEDSAVYLCASTPLSGRHTEAFFGQGTRLTVV.

J is TRBJ2-7 and V is TRBV28. Germline V lookup: CDR1 MDHEN, CDR2 SYDVKM. The CDR3 is 11 residues long. The CDR3 region is CASSSYYEQYF.

V gene TRBV11-2 combines with J gene TRBJ1-1. Germline lookup yields CDR1 SGHAT and CDR2 FQNNGV. The CDR3 has 13 residues. CDR3 amino acids: CASSPGGREGAFF.

The chain employs TRBV7-9 and TRBJ2-1. The CDR3 runs to 14 residues. The germline V gene encodes CDR1 SEHNR and CDR2 FQNEAQ (reference sequence). CDR3 loop: CASIKQGAYNEQFF. Full variable domain (outside the CDR3, taken from reference TRBV7-9 and TRBJ2-1): DTGVSQNPRHKITKRGQNVTFRCDPISEHNRLYWYRQTLGQGPEFLTYFQNEAQLEKSRLLSDRFSAERPKGSFSTLEIQRTEQGDSAMYLCASIKQGAYNEQFFGPGTRLTVL.

This sequence joins TRBV3-1 and TRBJ1-4. The CDR3 length is 14 residues. Germline CDR1 and CDR2: LGHDT and YNNKEL (reference sequence). The CDR3 sequence is CASSQGPGREKLFF. Using reference TRBV3-1 and TRBJ1-4 for the parts outside the CDR3, the full variable domain is DTAVSQTPKYLVTQMGNDKSIKCEQNLGHDTMYWYKQDSKKFLKIMFSYNNKELIINETVPNRFSPKSPDKAHLNLHINSLELGDSAVYFCASSQGPGREKLFFGSGTQLSVL.

The chain recombines TRBV6-6 with TRBJ1-1. The germline V gene encodes CDR1 MNHNY and CDR2 SVGAGI (reference sequence). The CDR3 contains 14 residues. This CDR3 is CASSYSGWDTEAFF.

The chain carries TRBV3-1 and TRBJ1-1; TCRdb proposes TRBD1, but this gene call is untestable without DNA. The CDR3 runs to 11 residues. Germline CDR1 is LGHDT and CDR2 is YNNKEL (reference sequence). The CDR3 sequence is CASSHGTSAFF.

The J gene is TRBJ1-2, the V gene TRBV20-1; TCRdb returns TRBD1, unconfirmable since there is no DNA. This CDR3 is built from 14 residues. Germline values: CDR1 DFQATT, CDR2 SNEGSKA (reference sequence). The CDR3 protein is CSARPWVGGDGYTF.

The gene calls are TRBV12-3 or TRBV12-4 and TRBJ2-1; TCRdb names TRBD2, which stays unverified in the absence of DNA. The CDR3 is made up of 17 amino acids. The CDR3 spells CASSLSLAGPGGNEQFF.

V gene TRBV20-1 combines with J gene TRBJ2-3; TCRdb returns TRBD1, unconfirmable since there is no DNA. There are 15 residues in the CDR3. Looked up from germline, CDR1 is DFQATT and CDR2 is SNEGSKA (reference sequence). CDR3 residues: CSIEKVGGRQDTQYF.

The rearrangement links TRBV12-3 or TRBV12-4 to TRBJ2-2; the TCRdb call, TRBD1, lacks DNA for checking. This CDR3 region has 13 residues. The CDR3 loop reads CASRWAYTGELFF.

V and J are TRBV5-1 and TRBJ1-5; the TCRdb D gene call, TRBD1, has no DNA to confirm it. The CDR3 consists of 15 residues. Per germline, CDR1 SGHRS and CDR2 YFSETQ. The CDR3: CASSLGTGANQPQHF.

V is TRBV20-1 and J is TRBJ2-1. From germline, CDR1 is DFQATT and CDR2 SNEGSKA (reference sequence). CDR3 size: 14 residues. This chain's CDR3 is CSADTSRQKNEQFF.

The V call is TRBV19, the J call TRBJ1-1. The V gene's germline CDR1 is LNHDA and CDR2 SQIVND (reference sequence). The CDR3 is made up of 13 amino acids. The CDR3: CASSPRHEEGAFF.

The chain links TRBV5-1 to TRBJ1-1. CDR1 and CDR2 from the germline V gene are SGHRS and YFSETQ. There are 14 residues in the CDR3. The chain's CDR3 is CASSSQASGTEAFF.

CDR3 sequence reads: CASRLTGGSTGELFF. The gene calls are TRBV4-3 and TRBJ2-2; TCRdb names TRBD1, which stays unverified in the absence of DNA. CDR1 LGHNA and CDR2 YSLEER come from the germline V gene. The CDR3 runs to 15 residues.

The CDR3 protein is CAWSVPGRETQYF. The V call is TRBV30, the J call TRBJ2-5; TCRdb designates TRBD2, a call that cannot be tested without DNA. This CDR3 spans 13 amino acids. The germline V gene encodes CDR1 GTSNPN and CDR2 SVGIG (reference sequence).

This chain links TRBV27 with TRBJ1-2; TCRdb designates TRBD1, a call that cannot be tested without DNA. The CDR3 runs to 16 residues. Germline-derived CDR1 and CDR2 are MNHEY and SMNVEV (reference sequence). CDR3 sequence: CASLPRRTGQLEGYTF.

The chain couples TRBV6-2 or TRBV6-3 to TRBJ2-2; TCRdb picks TRBD1, but there is no DNA to check that call. CDR1 is MNHEY and CDR2 is SVGEGT in the germline V gene. CDR3 size: 14 residues. CDR3: CASLQAGGNGELFF.

The chain has TRBV20-1 and TRBJ1-1. The CDR3 runs 12 residues. Germline V lookup: CDR1 DFQATT, CDR2 SNEGSKA (reference sequence). The CDR3 sequence: CSARPQVTEAFF.

The chain is built from TRBV6-1 and TRBJ2-2. The CDR3 extends over 14 amino acids. Germline V CDR1 and CDR2: MNHNS, SASEGT. CDR3 loop: CASTGSANTGELFF.

The chain uses TRBV6-1 and TRBJ2-3; TCRdb selects TRBD2, and the lack of DNA leaves this call unchecked. The CDR3 spans 15 residues. CDR1 MNHNS and CDR2 SASEGT come from the germline V gene. CDR3 residues: CASSSAGASTDTQYF.

The rearrangement joins TRBV20-1 to TRBJ2-7; without DNA, the TCRdb call of TRBD2 cannot be checked. This CDR3 is 15 amino acids long. Germline lookup yields CDR1 DFQATT and CDR2 SNEGSKA (reference sequence). CDR3 sequence reads: CSATYSGRSSYEQYF.